Described below is a single T cell receptor beta chain sequence and its context. Through 5' RACE with UMI labels, the TRB cDNA libraries were prepared. With the 5' RACE reads reprocessed, TCRdb shows one record per CDR3 protein and no DNA. The sample has under 85,000 distinct CDR3 sequences. The data were obtained in a study of CXCR3-negative and CXCR3-positive naive CD8 T cells. The CDR3 runs to 14 residues. The chain links TRBV12-3 or TRBV12-4 to TRBJ1-1; TCRdb's assignment of TRBD1 cannot be checked, as there is no DNA. Sequences were obtained from naive CXCR3- CD8+ T cells from blood. Stated subset: CD45RO-CCR7+CD27+CD95- naive CD8+ T cells lacking CXCR3 (TNR3-). The TCR was taken from a human donor in good health. Some clones in this sample may be carry-over from other donors' samples. This CDR3 is CASSLGQMNTEAFF.